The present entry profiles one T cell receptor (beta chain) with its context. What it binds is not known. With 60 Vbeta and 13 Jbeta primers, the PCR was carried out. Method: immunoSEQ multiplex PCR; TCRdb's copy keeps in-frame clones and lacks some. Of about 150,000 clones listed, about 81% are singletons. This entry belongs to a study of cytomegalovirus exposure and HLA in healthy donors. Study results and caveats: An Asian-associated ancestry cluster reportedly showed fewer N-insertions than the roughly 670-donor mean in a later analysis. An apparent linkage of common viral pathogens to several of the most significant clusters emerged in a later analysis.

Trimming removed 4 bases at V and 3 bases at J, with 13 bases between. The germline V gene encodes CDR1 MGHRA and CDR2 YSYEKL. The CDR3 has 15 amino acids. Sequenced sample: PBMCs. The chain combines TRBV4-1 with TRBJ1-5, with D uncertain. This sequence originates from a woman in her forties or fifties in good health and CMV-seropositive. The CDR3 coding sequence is TGCGCCAGCAGCCCAGGAGGGCGGCTCAATCAGCCCCAGCATTTT. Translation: CASSPGGRLNQPQHF.